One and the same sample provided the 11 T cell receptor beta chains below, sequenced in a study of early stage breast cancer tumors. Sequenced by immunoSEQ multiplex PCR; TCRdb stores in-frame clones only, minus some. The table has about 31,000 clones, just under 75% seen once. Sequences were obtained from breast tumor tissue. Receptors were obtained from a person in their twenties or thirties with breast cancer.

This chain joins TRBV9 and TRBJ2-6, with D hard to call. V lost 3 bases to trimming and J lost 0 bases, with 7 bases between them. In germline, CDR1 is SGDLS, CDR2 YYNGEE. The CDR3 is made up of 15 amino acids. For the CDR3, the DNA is TGTGCCAGCAGCGCTGTTAGCTCTGGGGCCAACGTCCTGACTTTC. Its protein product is CASSAVSSGANVLTF.

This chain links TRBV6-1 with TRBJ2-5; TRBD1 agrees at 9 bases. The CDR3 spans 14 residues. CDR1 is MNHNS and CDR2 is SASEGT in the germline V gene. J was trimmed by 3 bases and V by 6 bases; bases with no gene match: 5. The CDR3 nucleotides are TGTGCCAGCAGCCGTCGGGACAGGGAAGAGACCCAGTACTTC. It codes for CASSRRDREETQYF.

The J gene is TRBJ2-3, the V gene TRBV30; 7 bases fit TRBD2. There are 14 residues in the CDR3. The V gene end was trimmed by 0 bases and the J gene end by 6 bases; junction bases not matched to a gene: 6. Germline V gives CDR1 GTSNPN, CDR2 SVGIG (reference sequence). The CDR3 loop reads CAWSVGGGADTQYF. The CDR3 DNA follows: TGTGCCTGGAGTGTTGGGGGGGGTGCGGATACGCAGTATTTT.

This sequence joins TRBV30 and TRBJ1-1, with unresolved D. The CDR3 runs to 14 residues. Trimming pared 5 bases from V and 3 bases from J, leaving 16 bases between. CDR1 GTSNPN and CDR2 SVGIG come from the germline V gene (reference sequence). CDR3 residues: CAWGRLGMDTEAFF. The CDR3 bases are TGTGCCTGGGGGCGGCTGGGTATGGACACTGAAGCTTTCTTT. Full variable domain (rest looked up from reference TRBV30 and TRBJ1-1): SQTIHQWPATLVQPVGSPLSLECTVEGTSNPNLYWYRQAAGRGLQLLFYSVGIGQISSEVPQNLSASRPQDRQFILSSKKLLLSDSGFYLCAWGRLGMDTEAFFGQGTRLTVV.

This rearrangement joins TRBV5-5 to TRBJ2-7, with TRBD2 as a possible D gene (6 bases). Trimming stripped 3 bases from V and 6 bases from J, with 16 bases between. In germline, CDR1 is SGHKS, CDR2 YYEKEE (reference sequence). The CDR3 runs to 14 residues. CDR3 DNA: TGTGCCAGCAGCTCTCGGAGGGATATGGGCGAGCAGTACTTC. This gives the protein CASSSRRDMGEQYF. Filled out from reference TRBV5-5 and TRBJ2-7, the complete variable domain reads DAGVTQSPTHLIKTRGQQVTLRCSPISGHKSVSWYQQVLGQGPQFIFQYYEKEERGRGNFPDRFSARQFPNYSSELNVNALLLGDSALYLCASSSRRDMGEQYFGPGTRLTVT.

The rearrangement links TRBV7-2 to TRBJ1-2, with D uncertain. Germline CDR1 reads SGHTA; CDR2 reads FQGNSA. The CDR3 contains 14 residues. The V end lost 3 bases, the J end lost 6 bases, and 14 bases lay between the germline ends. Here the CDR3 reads CASSLRGRDNGYTF. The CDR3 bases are TGTGCCAGCAGCTTGAGAGGGCGGGATAATGGCTACACCTTC.

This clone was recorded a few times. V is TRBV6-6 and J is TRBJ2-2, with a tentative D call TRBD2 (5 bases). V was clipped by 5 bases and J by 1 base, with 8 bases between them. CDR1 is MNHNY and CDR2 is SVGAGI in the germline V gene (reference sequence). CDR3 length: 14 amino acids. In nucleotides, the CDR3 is TGTGCCAGCAGTACTGGACTGAACACCGGGGAGCTGTTTTTT. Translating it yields CASSTGLNTGELFF.

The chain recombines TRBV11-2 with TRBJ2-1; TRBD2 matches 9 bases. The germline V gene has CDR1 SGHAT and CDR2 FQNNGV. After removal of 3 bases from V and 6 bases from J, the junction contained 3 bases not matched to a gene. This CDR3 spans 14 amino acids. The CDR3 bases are TGTGCCAGCAGCTTTAGCGGGAGTCGCAATGAGCAGTTCTTC. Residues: CASSFSGSRNEQFF.

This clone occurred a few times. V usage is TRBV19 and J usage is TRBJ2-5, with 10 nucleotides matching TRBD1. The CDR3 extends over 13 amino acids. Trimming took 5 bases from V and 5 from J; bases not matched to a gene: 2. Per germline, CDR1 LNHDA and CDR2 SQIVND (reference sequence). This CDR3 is CASSPDRGETQYF. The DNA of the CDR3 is TGTGCCAGTAGTCCGGACAGGGGGGAGACCCAGTACTTC.

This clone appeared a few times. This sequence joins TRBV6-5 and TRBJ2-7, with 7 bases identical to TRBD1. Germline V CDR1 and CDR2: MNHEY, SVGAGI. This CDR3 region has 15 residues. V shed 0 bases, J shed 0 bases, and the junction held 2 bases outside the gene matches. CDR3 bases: TGTGCCAGCAGTTACTCGTCAGGGGGCTCCTACGAGCAGTACTTC. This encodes CASSYSSGGSYEQYF.

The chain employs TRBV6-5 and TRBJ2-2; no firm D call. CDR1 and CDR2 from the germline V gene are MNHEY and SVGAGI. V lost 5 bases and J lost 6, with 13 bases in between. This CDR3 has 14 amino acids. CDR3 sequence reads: CASSPATWAGELFF. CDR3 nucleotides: TGTGCCAGCAGTCCGGCAACCTGGGCCGGGGAGCTGTTTTTT.